The sequence of this T cell receptor (beta chain) was determined in a study of blood T cell repertoires in COVID-19 (dated by TCRdb to between 2020 and 2021). Regarding the study in general: The collaborator samples originated in the United States, Italy and Spain and spanned the acute and convalescent phases of COVID-19. A de-identified subject ID, COVID-19 status, age in years and sex were almost always included in the sample metadata. The samples were drawn from the first 160 participants of the ongoing ImmuneRACE study and from 1,254 subjects provided by 6 global collaborators. Subjects who had been exposed to COVID-19, were actively infected with it, or had recovered from it provided the deeply sampled blood TCRbeta repertoires that made up the dataset. The repertoires were made available in a free public database intended to serve as a resource for research on the immune response to SARS-CoV-2. HLA class I and class II types, where available, came from metadata supplied by the sample provider rather than from assay-based typing. The material from the prospective study consisted of cDNA or gDNA derived from T cells, B-cell-depleted T cells, or PBMCs.

TCRbeta CDR3 regions were amplified from genomic DNA by means of the immunoSEQ Assay, a bias-controlled multiplex PCR. The published analysis was carried out like this. Nucleated cell counts per sample were estimated from amplification of reference gene primers within the assay. To quantify the absolute abundance of each unique TCRbeta CDR3 rearrangement, sequence reads were collapsed and filtered. For each sample, productive Simpson clonality was calculated as the square root of Simpson's diversity index across productive rearrangements. The table comes from immuneACCESS by way of TCRdb, which keeps in-frame sequences with V and J called. Part of the clones is missing from these tables; in studies checked, under half for an unresolved V gene and the rest for unknown reasons. V and J calls and clone size are copied from that table; D and trimming were computed from the DNA. In all, the sample holds 140,000 to 150,000 clones, and over 65% of those were seen once. Together, the top ten hold approximately 6% of the sample.

The paper's findings and limits, for the study overall: The quantity of clinical and demographic metadata differed by source and by participant and was supplied without curation.

A note on this clone: What this receptor recognizes is not known. The sample holds no much larger clone one base away, and base qualities are not on file.

CDR3 length: 13 amino acids, cysteine to phenylalanine. The sequence is cut down to CDR3 DNA, 39 bases in frame from base 1. Reading the germline V gene gives CDR1 SGHDN and CDR2 FVKESK. Trimming at the junction amounts to 9 bases on V and 8 bases on J, and the germline ends lie 16 bases apart. Participants in the prospective study were aged roughly 18 to 90 years, lived in approximately 26 United States geographic areas, and enrolled through a virtual design. In the prospective study, cohorts were assigned on the basis of participant-reported clinical history obtained from a screening survey and a study questionnaire. ImmuneRACE Cohort 3 recovered participants were defined by two consecutive negative NP/OP PCR tests, healthcare professional clearance, or symptom resolution. In the prospective study, mobile phlebotomists collected whole blood, serum and a nasopharyngeal or oropharyngeal swab from each participant. Over a roughly two-month period, participants in the prospective study had the option of providing additional blood draws and questionnaires. Before DNA extraction, blood samples from the prospective study were shipped at room temperature or frozen.

The sequencing sample was made of PBMCs or T cells enriched from blood (not recorded which). The receptor was derived from a woman aged 50 to 65 who had recovered from COVID-19. The V gene is TRBV14 and the J gene is TRBJ2-2; the D gene is possibly TRBD2, with 7 bases matching. Here is the DNA: TGTGCCAGTCCCGGGGGGCTGGGAGGGGAGCTGTTTTTT. Its coded protein is CASPGGLGGELFF.